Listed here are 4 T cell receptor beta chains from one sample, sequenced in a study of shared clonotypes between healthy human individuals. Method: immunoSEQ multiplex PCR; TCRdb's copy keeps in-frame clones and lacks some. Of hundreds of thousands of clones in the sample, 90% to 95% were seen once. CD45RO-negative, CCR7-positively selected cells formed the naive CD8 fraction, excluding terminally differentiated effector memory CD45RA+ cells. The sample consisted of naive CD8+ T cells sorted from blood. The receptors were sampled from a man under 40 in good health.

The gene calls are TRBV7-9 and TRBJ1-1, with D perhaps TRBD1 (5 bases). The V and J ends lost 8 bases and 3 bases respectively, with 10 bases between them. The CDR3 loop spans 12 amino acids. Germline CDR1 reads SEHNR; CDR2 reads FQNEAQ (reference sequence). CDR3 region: CASGQGYTEAFF. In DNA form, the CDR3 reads TGTGCCAGCGGTCAGGGATACACTGAAGCTTTCTTT.

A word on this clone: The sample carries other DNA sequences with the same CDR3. The CDR3 sequence: CASSYSGESNQPQHF. Here the CDR3 DNA reads TGTGCCAGCAGTTACTCGGGGGAAAGCAATCAGCCCCAGCATTTT. The chain joins TRBV6-5 to TRBJ1-5, with D maybe TRBD1 (5 bases). Germline assignment: CDR1 MNHEY and CDR2 SVGAGI. Trimming stripped 0 bases from V and 1 base from J, with 7 bases between. This CDR3 spans 15 amino acids.

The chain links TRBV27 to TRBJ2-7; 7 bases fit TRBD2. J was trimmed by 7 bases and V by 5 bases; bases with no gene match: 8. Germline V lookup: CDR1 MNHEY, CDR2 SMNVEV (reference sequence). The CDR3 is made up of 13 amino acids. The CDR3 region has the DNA TGTGCCAGCAGTAAACCGGGAGGCCGAGAGCAGTACTTC. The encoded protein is CASSKPGGREQYF.

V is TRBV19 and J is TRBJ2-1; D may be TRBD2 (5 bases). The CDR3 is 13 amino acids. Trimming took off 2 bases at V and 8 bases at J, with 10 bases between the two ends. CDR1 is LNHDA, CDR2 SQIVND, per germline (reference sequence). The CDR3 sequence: CASSILGGDEQFF. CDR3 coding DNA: TGTGCCAGTAGTATATTAGGAGGCGATGAGCAGTTCTTC.